The 2 T cell receptor beta chains below all came from one sample that was sequenced in a study of shared clonotypes between healthy human individuals (dated by TCRdb to 2020 to 2021). The method was the immunoSEQ multiplex PCR assay. Drawn from immuneACCESS, this table holds only the in-frame rearrangements with V and J called that TCRdb kept. Clones are partly lost; checked studies trace under half to an unresolved V gene and leave the rest unexplained. Within this sample are nearly 1 million clones, with approximately 80% of them counted one time only. The ten largest make up approximately 1.5% of the sample. Sequencing was performed on memory CD4+ T cells sorted from blood. Read against the paper, the sample's cell subset or site label means: CD45RA-negative fraction. The receptors derive from a man aged 18-30 years in good health.

V is TRBV27 and J is TRBJ2-7; 10 nucleotides match TRBD1. From germline, CDR1 is MNHEY and CDR2 SMNVEV (reference sequence). This CDR3 region has 13 residues. V trimming: 6 bases; J trimming: 7 bases; junction bases outside the gene matches: 6. CDR3 sequence: CASRRQGASEQYF. The CDR3 bases are TGTGCCAGCAGGCGACAGGGGGCCTCAGAGCAGTACTTC.

The chain joins TRBV6-1 to TRBJ1-6; possible D gene TRBD1, 6 bases. Germline V gives CDR1 MNHNS, CDR2 SASEGT. Trimming took off 7 bases at V and 10 bases at J, with 17 bases between the two ends. The CDR3 has 14 amino acids. The CDR3 sequence: CASKMRTGYSPLHF. The CDR3 DNA reads as TGTGCCAGCAAGATGAGAACAGGGTACTCACCCCTCCACTTT.